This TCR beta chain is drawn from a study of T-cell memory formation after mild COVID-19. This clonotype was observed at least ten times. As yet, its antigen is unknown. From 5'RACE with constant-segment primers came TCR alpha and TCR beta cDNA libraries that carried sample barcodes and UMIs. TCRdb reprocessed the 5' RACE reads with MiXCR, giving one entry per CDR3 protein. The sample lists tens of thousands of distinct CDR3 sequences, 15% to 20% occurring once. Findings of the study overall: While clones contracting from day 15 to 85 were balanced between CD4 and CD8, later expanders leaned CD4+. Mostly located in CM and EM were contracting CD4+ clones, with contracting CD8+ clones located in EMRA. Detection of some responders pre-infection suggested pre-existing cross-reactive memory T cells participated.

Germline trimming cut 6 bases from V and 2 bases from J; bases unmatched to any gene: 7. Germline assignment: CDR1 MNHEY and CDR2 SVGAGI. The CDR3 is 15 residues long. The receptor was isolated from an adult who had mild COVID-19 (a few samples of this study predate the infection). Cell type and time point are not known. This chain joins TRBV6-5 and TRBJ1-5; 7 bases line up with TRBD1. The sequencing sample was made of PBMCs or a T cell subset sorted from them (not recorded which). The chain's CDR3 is CASSPEGAGNQPQHF. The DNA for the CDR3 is TGTGCCAGCAGCCCAGAGGGGGCGGGCAATCAGCCCCAGCATTTT.